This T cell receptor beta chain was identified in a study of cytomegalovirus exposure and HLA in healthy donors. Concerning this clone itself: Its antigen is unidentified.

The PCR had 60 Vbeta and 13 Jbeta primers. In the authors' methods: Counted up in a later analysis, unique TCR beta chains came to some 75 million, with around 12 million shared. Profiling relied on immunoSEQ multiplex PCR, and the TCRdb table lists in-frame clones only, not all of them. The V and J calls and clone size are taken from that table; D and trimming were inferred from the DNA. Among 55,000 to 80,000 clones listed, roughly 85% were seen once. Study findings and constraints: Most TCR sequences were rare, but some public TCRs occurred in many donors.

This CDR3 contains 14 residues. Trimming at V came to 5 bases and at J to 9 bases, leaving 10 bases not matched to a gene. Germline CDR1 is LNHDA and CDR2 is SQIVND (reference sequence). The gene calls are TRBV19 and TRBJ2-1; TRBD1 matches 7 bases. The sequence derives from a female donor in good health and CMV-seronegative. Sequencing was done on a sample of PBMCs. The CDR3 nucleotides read TGTGCCAGTAGTTCCGCTAGTAGGGGGCGTGAGCAGTTCTTC. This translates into CASSSASRGREQFF.